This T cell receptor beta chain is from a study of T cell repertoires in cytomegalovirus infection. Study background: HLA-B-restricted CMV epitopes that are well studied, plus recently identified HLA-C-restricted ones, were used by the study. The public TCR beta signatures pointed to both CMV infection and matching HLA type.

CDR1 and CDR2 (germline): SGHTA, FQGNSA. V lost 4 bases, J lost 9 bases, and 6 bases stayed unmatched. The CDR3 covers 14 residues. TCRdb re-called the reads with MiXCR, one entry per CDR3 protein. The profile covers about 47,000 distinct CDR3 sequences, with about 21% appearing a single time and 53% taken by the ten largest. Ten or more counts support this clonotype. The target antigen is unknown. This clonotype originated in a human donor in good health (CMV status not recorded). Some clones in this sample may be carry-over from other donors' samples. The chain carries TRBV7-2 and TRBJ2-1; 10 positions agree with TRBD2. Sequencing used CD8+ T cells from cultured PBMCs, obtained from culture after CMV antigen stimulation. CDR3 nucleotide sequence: TGTGCCAGCAGCTCAAGCGGGGGGGCCGGTGAGCAGTTCTTC. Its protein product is CASSSSGGAGEQFF.